This paragraph covers one TCR beta chain sequence. Antigen: not known. Time point specified: blood 2 weeks post-SBRT. Treatment defined: 15 Gy SBRT to primary tumor, nephrectomy 4 weeks later. Here immunoSEQ multiplex PCR was the method, and the copy in TCRdb shows in-frame clones only, minus some. The table records roughly 80,000 clones, 86% of them present only once. This record comes from a study of radiation and T cells in renal cell carcinoma. General observations from the study: Without pretreatment biopsies, baseline tumor clonotype presence was undetermined.

Sequenced material: blood, taken from a patient whose treatment included radiotherapy and nephrectomy. This TCR came from a woman aged 45-65 years with renal cell carcinoma.

CDR3 amino acids: CASSATGLAEAFF. The CDR3 nucleotides are TGTGCCAGCAGCGCGACAGGGTTGGCTGAAGCTTTCTTT. V and J are TRBV6-1 and TRBJ1-1, with TRBD1 matching 7 bases. This CDR3 spans 13 amino acids. V trimming: 6 bases; J trimming: 6 bases; junction bases outside the gene matches: 7. Germline CDR1 reads MNHNS; CDR2 reads SASEGT.